These 7 T cell receptor beta chains were all obtained from the same sample, sequenced in a study of blood T cell repertoires in COVID-19. Profiling relied on immunoSEQ multiplex PCR, and the TCRdb table lists in-frame clones only, not all of them. The sample gives about 400,000 clones, 87% of which show up once; approximately 9.3% is in the top ten. The sample consisted of PBMCs or T cells enriched from blood (not recorded which). The receptors were sampled from a woman aged 45 to 65 who had recovered from COVID-19.

This chain links TRBV5-5 with TRBJ1-5, with 8 bases matching TRBD1. The CDR3 has 13 amino acids. Looked up from germline, CDR1 is SGHKS and CDR2 is YYEKEE (reference sequence). With 5 bases clipped from V and 5 bases from J, the junction kept 3 bases outside the gene matches. CDR3 residues: CASRLQGDQPQHF. In DNA form, the CDR3 reads TGTGCCAGCAGGTTACAGGGGGATCAGCCCCAGCATTTT.

This sequence joins TRBV29-1 and TRBJ1-1; perhaps TRBD1 as D (6 bases). Looked up from germline, CDR1 is SQVTM and CDR2 is ANQGSEA. Trimming removed 4 bases at V and 5 bases at J, with 20 bases between. This CDR3 has 15 residues. The DNA of the CDR3 is TGCAGCGTTGGGCACAGGGTCAATTTAGATACTGAAGCTTTCTTT. Its protein is CSVGHRVNLDTEAFF.

V and J are TRBV27 and TRBJ2-6; D remains ambiguous. Germline V lookup: CDR1 MNHEY, CDR2 SMNVEV (reference sequence). The CDR3 has 15 amino acids. V dropped 6 bases and J dropped 4 bases, with 13 bases sitting between them. The CDR3 loop reads CASRLVEAGANVLTF. As DNA, the CDR3 is TGTGCCAGCAGACTTGTTGAGGCCGGGGCCAACGTCCTGACTTTC.

V gene TRBV2 combines with J gene TRBJ1-6; possible D gene TRBD1, 5 bases. Per the germline V gene, CDR1 is SNHLY and CDR2 is FYNNEI. V lost 0 bases and J 7 bases, leaving 13 bases between the germline ends. The CDR3 loop spans 16 amino acids. CDR3: CASSEAAAGTNSPLHF. The CDR3 coding sequence is TGTGCCAGCAGTGAAGCTGCGGCGGGGACCAATTCACCCCTCCACTTT.

This chain connects TRBV30 to TRBJ2-7; tentative D call: TRBD2 (6 bases). Trimming removed 4 bases from V and 4 bases from J, with 14 bases in between. The CDR3 is made up of 13 amino acids. The germline CDR1 and CDR2 sequences are GTSNPN and SVGIG (reference sequence). The CDR3 nucleotides are TGTGCCTGGAATGGAGGGTTAGCTTACGAGCAGTACTTC. Protein: CAWNGGLAYEQYF.

The chain joins TRBV18 to TRBJ1-3; 8 nucleotides line up with TRBD1. V lost 3 bases and J lost 0; bases outside the gene matches: 7. The length of the CDR3 is 17 residues. CDR1 and CDR2 (germline): KGHSH, LQKENI. CDR3 region: CASSPGQAWDSGNTIYF. Written as DNA, the CDR3 is TGTGCCAGCTCACCGGGACAGGCATGGGACTCTGGAAACACCATATATTTT.

The rearrangement joins TRBV9 to TRBJ1-1; no clear D. Germline assignment: CDR1 SGDLS and CDR2 YYNGEE. V was shortened by 4 bases and J by 2 bases, with 12 bases between the two germline ends. The CDR3 covers 14 residues. The CDR3 DNA is TGTGCCAGCAGCCCAAGATCAGGCAACACTGAAGCTTTCTTT. It specifies CASSPRSGNTEAFF. Full variable domain (rest looked up from reference TRBV9 and TRBJ1-1): DSGVTQTPKHLITATGQRVTLRCSPRSGDLSVYWYQQSLDQGLQFLIQYYNGEERAKGNILERFSAQQFPDLHSELNLSSLELGDSALYFCASSPRSGNTEAFFGQGTRLTVV.